This TCR beta chain appears in the sequencing data of a study of shared T cell receptors in the human thymus. Assay used: immunoSEQ multiplex PCR; TCRdb lists only in-frame clones, some missing. The sample lists 500,000 to 550,000 clones; around 78% were seen once. The CDR3 consists of 18 residues. CDR1 and CDR2 (germline): MGHDK, SYGVNS. V dropped 2 bases and J dropped 0 bases, with 14 bases sitting between them. These data were also reused for a study on human thymus T cells. From that second work: The study used thymus tissue resected during corrective heart surgery.

The clonotype comes from a boy under two years old with a congenital heart defect. The sample consisted of thymocytes. The chain employs TRBV25-1 and TRBJ2-6, with D tentatively TRBD1 (6 bases). The CDR3 DNA follows: TGTGCCAGCAGTGAAACACGGGACACTGGCTCTGGGGCCAACGTCCTGACTTTC. As protein: CASSETRDTGSGANVLTF.